The clone carrying this T cell receptor (beta chain) was observed at least ten times. The data were obtained in a study of T-cell reconstitution after alpha-beta-depleted transplantation in children. Unique molecular identifiers tagged the TCRbeta library. From the PCR reads, TCRdb called clonotypes with MiXCR, one entry per CDR3 protein. This sample has about 640,000 distinct CDR3 sequences, with roughly 17% found just once. The germline CDR1 and CDR2 sequences are DFQATT and SNEGSKA (reference sequence). The CDR3 runs to 13 residues. V trimming: 5 bases; J trimming: 5 bases; junction bases outside the gene matches: 2.

Source: PBMCs from the stem cell graft donor, taken from the stem cell graft. The sequence came from a human donor who donated a stem cell graft to a child with acute myeloid leukemia. J is TRBJ1-4 and V is TRBV20-1; 10 bases agree with TRBD1. CDR3 protein: CSAGQGGNEKLFF. The CDR3 coding sequence is TGCAGTGCTGGACAGGGGGGGAATGAAAAACTGTTTTTT.